The rows below give T cell receptor beta chains drawn from one sample of a study of T cell responses to AZD1222 COVID-19 vaccine. Repertoires were generated with immunoSEQ multiplex PCR, while TCRdb's copy carries only in-frame clones and drops some. The top ten clones hold about 2.5% of a sample with approximately 70,000 clones, approximately 90% of them seen once. Material: peripheral blood, obtained on day 0 of AZD1222 vaccination. The receptors were sampled from an adult in good health. CDR3s include the opening cysteine and the closing phenylalanine or tryptophan. A D gene is named only where the DNA matches it firmly. Some rows mark clone size as missing; the rest say once, few, many or name a class of expanded clone.

v_gene	d_gene	j_gene	abundance	CDR3aa	CDR3nt
TRBV5-1	NA	TRBJ1-4	NA	CASSLSGEGKLFF	TGCGCCAGCAGCTTGTCAGGGGAGGGAAAACTGTTTTTT
TRBV28	TRBD1	TRBJ1-1	NA	CASSLTRGLAEAFF	TGTGCCAGCAGTTTAACGAGGGGGCTGGCTGAAGCTTTCTTT
TRBV7-2	NA	TRBJ1-1	NA	CASSLGWGASMNTEAFF	TGTGCCAGCAGCTTAGGTTGGGGGGCCTCTATGAACACTGAAGCTTTCTTT
TRBV23-1	NA	TRBJ1-5	NA	CASSQSDTTFRQWQPQHF	TGCGCCAGCAGTCAATCAGACACTACGTTTCGACAATGGCAGCCCCAGCATTTT
TRBV5-1	TRBD1	TRBJ2-6	once	CASSQGQWVSGANVLTF	TGCGCCAGCAGCCAGGGACAGTGGGTGTCTGGGGCCAACGTCCTGACTTTC
TRBV11-3	NA	TRBJ2-1	NA	CASSLNLGNEQFF	TGTGCCAGCAGCTTAAACTTGGGCAATGAGCAGTTCTTC
TRBV19	NA	TRBJ1-4	NA	CASSITLREKLFF	TGTGCCAGTAGTATAACTCTCAGGGAAAAACTGTTTTTT
TRBV7-2	TRBD2	TRBJ2-2	NA	CASSLVGLVSLGELFF	TGTGCCAGCAGCTTAGTAGGACTAGTTTCTTTGGGGGAGCTGTTTTTT
TRBV7-2	TRBD2	TRBJ2-2	NA	CASSSVGLAGNTGELFF	TGTGCCAGCAGCTCGGTCGGACTAGCGGGGAACACCGGGGAGCTGTTTTTT
TRBV4-3	TRBD1	TRBJ1-2	NA	CASRGQPLEGYTF	TGCGCCAGCAGGGGACAGCCCTTAGAAGGCTACACCTTC
TRBV2	NA	TRBJ2-5	NA	CASTDLGSGQETQYF	TGTGCCAGCACCGACTTGGGCAGCGGTCAAGAGACCCAGTACTTC
TRBV28	TRBD1	TRBJ1-4	NA	CASSLTPGTAKGVGEKLFF	TGTGCCAGCAGTTTAACCCCCGGGACAGCGAAGGGGGTGGGGGAAAAACTGTTTTTT
TRBV6-6	NA	TRBJ2-7	NA	CASSYSSGVDEQYF	TGTGCCAGCAGTTACTCGAGTGGCGTTGACGAGCAGTACTTC
TRBV28	TRBD1	TRBJ1-4	NA	CASSLPGQGPSPPNEKLFF	TGTGCCAGCAGTTTACCTGGACAGGGGCCTTCCCCTCCTAATGAAAAACTGTTTTTT
TRBV7-9	TRBD1	TRBJ1-2	NA	CASSQTGGAYGYTF	TGTGCCAGCAGCCAGACAGGGGGCGCATATGGCTACACCTTC
TRBV7-9	TRBD2	TRBJ2-1	NA	CASSSPGLAIEQFF	TGTGCCAGCAGCTCTCCGGGACTAGCCATTGAGCAGTTCTTC
TRBV5-4	TRBD1	TRBJ2-6	NA	CASSLRGQLLSGANVLTF	TGTGCCAGCAGCTTGCGGGGACAGCTCCTCTCTGGGGCCAACGTCCTGACTTTC
TRBV18	NA	TRBJ1-6	few	CASSQGPVEHSPLHF	TGTGCCAGCTCACAAGGTCCCGTGGAACATTCACCCCTCCACTTT
TRBV7-8	TRBD1	TRBJ1-2	NA	CASSLVEGQGVSCTF	TGTGCCAGCAGCTTAGTGGAGGGACAGGGGGTGTCTTGCACCTTC
TRBV30	NA	TRBJ2-1	NA	CACLVSSYNEQFF	TGTGCCTGTCTAGTTAGCTCCTACAATGAGCAGTTCTTC
TRBV30	TRBD2	TRBJ2-1	NA	CAWSIGTIHEQFF	TGTGCCTGGAGTATCGGGACTATTCATGAGCAGTTCTTC
TRBV19	TRBD2	TRBJ2-7	NA	CASRRTSGTYEQYF	TGTGCCAGTAGGAGGACTAGCGGTACCTACGAGCAGTACTTC
TRBV4-2	NA	TRBJ1-6	NA	CASSQDPGQRSFSPLHF	TGTGCCAGCAGCCAAGATCCCGGACAGAGGAGTTTTTCACCCCTCCACTTT
TRBV30	NA	TRBJ2-1	NA	CAWSVMDDEQFF	TGTGCCTGGAGCGTGATGGACGATGAGCAGTTCTTC
TRBV28	NA	TRBJ2-1	NA	CASRIGTTYNEQFF	TGTGCCAGCAGGATCGGAACTACGTACAATGAGCAGTTCTTC
TRBV5-1	TRBD1	TRBJ1-3	NA	CASSLGTGSGNTIYF	TGCGCCAGCAGCTTGGGGACAGGCTCTGGAAACACCATATATTTT
TRBV4-2	TRBD1	TRBJ2-5	once	CASSQSTQGAGQETQYF	TGTGCCAGCAGCCAAAGTACACAGGGGGCCGGGCAAGAGACCCAGTACTTC
TRBV24-1	TRBD1	TRBJ1-3	NA	CATSDKTGGFGNTIYF	TGTGCCACCAGTGATAAAACAGGGGGCTTCGGAAACACCATATATTTT
TRBV3-1/TRBV3-2	NA	TRBJ2-7	NA	CASRSMRDSYEQYF	TGTGCCAGCAGGTCAATGAGGGATTCCTACGAGCAGTACTTC
TRBV19	NA	TRBJ1-1	NA	CASSFLQGDTEAFF	TGTGCCAGTAGTTTCCTACAGGGAGACACTGAAGCTTTCTTT
TRBV7-9	TRBD2	TRBJ2-7	NA	CASSLASSGGPYEQYF	TGTGCCAGCAGCTTAGCGAGTAGCGGGGGGCCCTACGAGCAGTACTTC
TRBV6-5	NA	TRBJ2-2	NA	CASSYGTTNTGELFF	TGTGCCAGCAGTTACGGGACGACGAACACCGGGGAGCTGTTTTTT
TRBV11-2	NA	TRBJ2-7	NA	CASSSIASDEQYF	TGTGCCAGCAGCTCCATTGCTAGCGACGAGCAGTACTTC
TRBV4-1	NA	TRBJ1-2	NA	CASSPPQANYGYTF	TGCGCCAGCAGCCCCCCGCAGGCTAACTATGGCTACACCTTC
TRBV5-1	NA	TRBJ2-1	NA	CASSLVSGSSYNEQFF	TGCGCCAGCAGCTTGGTATCCGGGAGCTCCTACAATGAGCAGTTCTTC
TRBV3-1/TRBV3-2	NA	TRBJ1-2	NA	CASSQGHQNYGYTF	TGTGCCAGCAGCCAAGGACATCAAAACTATGGCTACACCTTC
TRBV6-1	NA	TRBJ1-2	once	CASSETLGGYTF	TGTGCCAGCAGTGAGACCCTAGGCGGCTACACCTTC
TRBV28	TRBD1	TRBJ1-4	NA	CASSSETGGAEKLFF	TGTGCCAGCAGTTCCGAGACAGGGGGGGCTGAAAAACTGTTTTTT
TRBV6-5	TRBD2	TRBJ2-7	NA	CASTSGTSGREQYF	TGTGCCAGTACCTCCGGGACTAGCGGGAGGGAGCAGTACTTC
TRBV18	TRBD1	TRBJ2-5	NA	CASSRDRAETQYF	TGTGCCAGCTCACGGGACAGGGCAGAGACCCAGTACTTC
TRBV4-2	NA	TRBJ1-5	NA	CASSQEGGNSNQPQHF	TGTGCCAGCAGCCAAGAGGGGGGGAATAGCAATCAGCCCCAGCATTTT
TRBV9	NA	TRBJ1-1	NA	CASRGLNTEAFF	TGTGCCAGCAGAGGACTGAACACTGAAGCTTTCTTT
TRBV15	TRBD2	TRBJ2-7	NA	CATSGLTSGISPNEQYF	TGTGCCACCAGCGGATTGACTAGCGGTATATCTCCTAACGAGCAGTACTTC
TRBV7-2	NA	TRBJ1-5	NA	CASSPSGHSNQPQHF	TGTGCCAGCAGCCCGTCGGGACATAGCAATCAGCCCCAGCATTTT
TRBV24-1	NA	TRBJ1-5	NA	CATSDSSSGPSSNQPQHF	TGTGCCACCAGTGATTCTTCGAGTGGACCGTCTTCCAATCAGCCCCAGCATTTT
TRBV6-5	TRBD1	TRBJ2-7	NA	CASQVDRGSYEQYF	TGTGCCAGCCAGGTGGACAGGGGGTCCTACGAGCAGTACTTC